The present TCR beta chain was sequenced within a study of blood T cell repertoires in COVID-19. For the study at large: Acute-phase and convalescent COVID-19 samples originated in the United States, Italy and Spain.

Authors' data handling: Estimation of nucleated cell counts relied on the amplification of reference gene primers. Data came from immunoSEQ multiplex PCR; TCRdb stores just in-frame clones and leaves some out. Clone size and the V and J calls come from that table; the DNA yielded D and trimming. The table lists just over 300,000 clones, 89% of them singletons, with around a tenth in the top ten. In terms of age and location, participants ranged from roughly 18 to 90 years and lived in fewer than 30 US areas. Two negative PCRs, clearance, or symptom resolution had been documented for recovered Cohort 3 donors. J was trimmed by 9 bases and V by 4 bases; bases with no gene match: 2. This CDR3 has 13 amino acids. Germline loops: CDR1 SGHVS, CDR2 FNYEAQ.

The source of this sequence is a woman in her thirties or forties who had recovered from COVID-19. Sequencing was done on a sample of PBMCs or T cells enriched from blood (not recorded which). The V gene is TRBV7-6, the J gene TRBJ2-1; 11 nucleotides agree with TRBD1. The CDR3 sequence: CASSSGTGGEQFF. The CDR3 DNA is TGTGCCAGCAGCTCAGGGACAGGGGGTGAGCAGTTCTTC.